This is a list of T cell receptor beta chains from one sample in a study of cytomegalovirus exposure and HLA in healthy donors. Profiled with immunoSEQ multiplex PCR; TCRdb holds only in-frame clones, not every one. The sample includes tens of thousands of clones, about 89% of them seen just once. Specimen: PBMCs. The receptors derive from a man younger than 35 in good health and CMV-seronegative. Both conserved end residues are trimmed from each CDR3. Each record gives: J gene, V gene, CDR3 protein.

TRBJ2-3,TRBV7-2,ASSPGGMRADTQY
TRBJ2-3,TRBV7-3,ASSSRGTDTQY
TRBJ2-2,TRBV7-9,ASGTFQRGELF
TRBJ2-2,TRBV28,ASRLRTGRIPGELF
TRBJ1-1,TRBV18,ASSPTVQGRVGAEAF
TRBJ2-6,TRBV5-4,ASRRDRGINSGANVLT
TRBJ1-3,TRBV6-1,ASNTDSGNTIY
TRBJ2-5,TRBV6-5,ASSYQGARNWETQY
TRBJ1-4,TRBV19,ASSILAYEKLF
TRBJ1-1,TRBV12-2,ASRPWAGGCSEAF
TRBJ2-4,TRBV28,ASLQGRSNIQY
TRBJ2-7,TRBV7-2,ASSSGTSGGGQY
TRBJ2-5,TRBV19,ASRPWTGQWETQY
TRBJ2-1,TRBV9,ASSVEGWGNEQF
TRBJ2-2,TRBV11-3,ASSSRGLAGDRVGELF
TRBJ2-3,TRBV5-6,ASSFLGTAFTDTQY
TRBJ1-4,TRBV7-9,ASSPDGQGNNRKLF
TRBJ1-2,TRBV6-6,ASSYPSGYT
TRBJ1-1,TRBV18,ASSPVGDTEAF
TRBJ1-2,TRBV29-1,SAGDSRLAGGYT
TRBJ2-3,TRBV6-4,ASSGTGNGDTQY
TRBJ1-1,TRBV7-2,ASSPRQGNTEAF
TRBJ2-7,TRBV18,ASSPVAGGSYEQY
TRBJ1-5,TRBV2,ASSFRQVSNQPQH
TRBJ2-7,TRBV7-2,ASSLAWTSNEQY
TRBJ2-1,TRBV7-3,ASSLGARLAGNEQF
TRBJ2-1,TRBV4-3,ASSQDLSFQSSYNEQF
TRBJ2-7,TRBV7-3,ASSILQGKFYEQY
TRBJ2-7,TRBV21-1,ASSKEETGPYEQY
TRBJ2-1,TRBV11-2,ASSLGLAGVVAQF
TRBJ2-7,TRBV28,ASTRRGEIGTGMNEQY
TRBJ2-7,TRBV5-5,ASSPHGGAIYEQY